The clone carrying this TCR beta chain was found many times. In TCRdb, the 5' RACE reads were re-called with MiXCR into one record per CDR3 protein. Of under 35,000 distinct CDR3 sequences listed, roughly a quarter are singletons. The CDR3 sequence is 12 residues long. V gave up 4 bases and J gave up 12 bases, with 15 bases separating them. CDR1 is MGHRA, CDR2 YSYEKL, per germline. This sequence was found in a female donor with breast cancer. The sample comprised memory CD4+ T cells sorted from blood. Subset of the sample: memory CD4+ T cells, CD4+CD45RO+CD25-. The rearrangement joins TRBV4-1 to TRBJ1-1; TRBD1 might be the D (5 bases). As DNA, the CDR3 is TGCGCCAGCAGCCCTCCGGGACCGGTGACTTTCTTT. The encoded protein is CASSPPGPVTFF.